These 19 T cell receptor beta chains were all obtained from the same sample, sequenced in a study of spatial heterogeneity in lung cancer (dated by TCRdb to about 2019). Libraries were built with 5' RACE. TCRdb shows the sequencer as NextSeq 500. TCRdb redid the processing of the public reads, applying fastp at Q25 and MiXCR, and retained in-frame beta chains. Identical CDR3 protein sequences are pooled into one entry, listed with their most common genes and DNA. This sample holds 45,000 or so distinct CDR3 sequences; 10% to 15% were observed only once. The top ten hold about 40% of the sample. Read against the paper, the sample's time point label means: sample taken at primary tumor resection. TCR sequencing used whole RNA extracted from tumor and nontumor lung tissue, or from cryopreserved PBMC samples, without cell sorting. The sequenced sample was PBMCs, obtained at surgery. All receptors come from a female donor with early-stage non-small cell lung cancer.

The chain has TRBV7-3 and TRBJ2-1; 12 bases match TRBD1. Germline V gene sequence: CDR1 SGHTA, CDR2 FQGTGA. CDR3 size: 14 residues. V trimming: 5 bases; J trimming: 8 bases; junction bases outside the gene matches: 4. CDR3 loop: CASSLRDRGHEQFF. As DNA, the CDR3 is TGTGCCAGCAGCCTCCGGGACAGGGGGCATGAGCAGTTCTTC.

The CDR3 here is CSAREGSGSYNEQFF. CDR3 DNA: TGCAGTGCTAGAGAGGGTAGCGGGTCATACAATGAGCAGTTCTTC. The chain is built from TRBV20-1 and TRBJ2-1; 7 bases fit TRBD2. The J segment lost 4 bases and the V segment lost 0 bases, leaving 6 bases of the junction unmatched. The CDR3 sequence is 15 residues long. The germline V gene encodes CDR1 DFQATT and CDR2 SNEGSKA (reference sequence).

This clonotype was observed a handful of times. This chain connects TRBV20-1 to TRBJ2-7; D gene ambiguous. CDR3 length equals 13 residues. Trimming shortened V by 5 bases and J by 3 bases, and 14 bases separated the two germline ends. The germline V gene encodes CDR1 DFQATT and CDR2 SNEGSKA (reference sequence). The CDR3: CSAVRSPDYEQYF. The CDR3 DNA is TGCAGTGCTGTGAGATCGCCGGACTACGAGCAGTACTTC.

This clonotype was seen a handful of times. This chain uses TRBV12-5 with TRBJ1-1, with 11 bases aligning to TRBD1. The CDR3 spans 15 residues. V lost 3 bases, J lost 5 bases, and 5 bases stayed unmatched. Germline V lookup: CDR1 LGHNT, CDR2 FRNRAP. CDR3: CASGLWTGGETEAFF. Written as DNA, the CDR3 is TGTGCTAGTGGTTTATGGACAGGGGGCGAGACTGAAGCTTTCTTT.

The sample holds many counts of this clonotype. This chain uses TRBV20-1 with TRBJ2-7, with 8 nucleotides matching TRBD1. Unmatched junction bases numbered 12, after V lost 5 bases and J lost 3 bases. Germline V gene lookup returns CDR1 DFQATT and CDR2 SNEGSKA (reference sequence). The CDR3 runs to 15 residues. The chain's CDR3 is CSAHTTGQVSYEQYF. In nucleotides, the CDR3 is TGCAGTGCTCATACTACGGGACAGGTTAGCTACGAGCAGTACTTC.

This clonotype was seen only a few times. The chain couples TRBV4-1 to TRBJ1-3, with D uncertain. V lost 1 base, J lost 2 bases, and 6 bases lay in between. Looked up from germline, CDR1 is MGHRA and CDR2 is YSYEKL. This CDR3 has 14 residues. The CDR3 protein is CASSQVNPGNTIYF. CDR3 bases: TGCGCCAGCAGCCAAGTTAACCCTGGAAACACCATATATTTT.

This rearrangement joins TRBV28 to TRBJ2-2; TRBD2 might be the D (6 bases). In germline, CDR1 is MDHEN, CDR2 SYDVKM. The V end was cut by 5 bases, the J end by 5 bases, with 12 bases between. There are 14 residues in the CDR3. The CDR3 loop reads CASSPGLQTGELFF. CDR3 DNA: TGTGCCAGCAGTCCGGGACTCCAAACCGGGGAGCTGTTTTTT.

This clonotype was seen at least ten times. The chain couples TRBV12-3 or TRBV12-4 to TRBJ2-3; D ambiguous. Trimming left V 3 bases short and J 4 bases short, with 5 bases between. The CDR3 is 12 amino acids. Here the CDR3 DNA reads TGTGCCAGCAGTTTTGTCTCAGATACGCAGTATTTT. This gives the protein CASSFVSDTQYF.

This clonotype was observed at least ten times. The chain couples TRBV28 to TRBJ1-4; D may be TRBD1 (6 bases). Germline V gene lookup returns CDR1 MDHEN and CDR2 SYDVKM. V was pared by 4 bases and J by 2 bases, with 11 bases between. The CDR3 contains 15 residues. CDR3 nucleotide sequence: TGTGCCAGCAGTTCCGGGGGGGCTACTAATGAAAAACTGTTTTTT. It codes for CASSSGGATNEKLFF.

This clonotype was counted at least ten times. This rearrangement joins TRBV2 to TRBJ2-7; D not certain. From germline, CDR1 is SNHLY and CDR2 FYNNEI. The CDR3 sequence is 12 residues long. Trimming cost V 3 bases and J 4 bases, with 7 bases left between them. The DNA for the CDR3 is TGTGCCAGCAGTGACGAGGTATACGAGCAGTACTTC. Translating it yields CASSDEVYEQYF.

This clonotype was observed a handful of times. The rearrangement uses TRBV6-6 and TRBJ1-6; the match to TRBD1 covers 7 bases. Germline CDR1 and CDR2: MNHNY and SVGAGI (reference sequence). The CDR3 is made up of 14 amino acids. The J segment lost 9 bases and the V segment lost 6 bases, leaving 8 bases of the junction unmatched. The chain's CDR3 is CASRGGQKTSPLHF. CDR3 DNA: TGTGCCAGCAGAGGGGGACAGAAGACTTCACCCCTCCACTTT.

This chain connects TRBV14 to TRBJ1-6; D unclear. CDR3 length: 14 residues. The germline V gene encodes CDR1 SGHDN and CDR2 FVKESK. Trimming left V 2 bases short and J 0 bases short, with 2 bases between. CDR3 sequence (DNA): TGTGCCAGCAGCCAAAGCTCCTATAATTCACCCCTCCACTTT. Translating gives CASSQSSYNSPLHF.

The rearrangement uses TRBV12-5 and TRBJ1-3; D ambiguous. The CDR3 contains 14 residues. The ends were cut back, 4 bases at V and 0 bases at J, with 7 bases in the middle. Germline V lookup: CDR1 LGHNT, CDR2 FRNRAP. CDR3 amino acids: CASGSGSSGNTIYF. The CDR3 DNA reads TGTGCTAGTGGTTCGGGAAGCTCTGGAAACACCATATATTTT.

The sample holds many counts of this clonotype. The chain is built from TRBV6-6 and TRBJ1-3, with D unclear. This CDR3 is built from 15 residues. Trimming took 1 base from V and 0 from J, leaving 7 bases between them. Germline assignment: CDR1 MNHNY and CDR2 SVGAGI (reference sequence). The CDR3 nucleotides read TGTGCCAGCAGTTACTTAGGGATCTCTGGAAACACCATATATTTT. Residues: CASSYLGISGNTIYF.

This clonotype was seen more than once but under ten times. Here the CDR3 DNA reads TGCAGCGCACGGTTAGCGGGAACAGATACGCAGTATTTT. Its translation: CSARLAGTDTQYF. The chain carries TRBV29-1 and TRBJ2-3; 8 nucleotides line up with TRBD2. The V and J ends lost 7 bases and 3 bases, in that order; junction bases with no gene match: 6. This CDR3 has 13 residues. From germline, CDR1 is SQVTM and CDR2 ANQGSEA.

The table lists this clonotype with a few counts. The chain couples TRBV27 to TRBJ1-1; D perhaps matches TRBD1 (5 bases). Germline V gene lookup returns CDR1 MNHEY and CDR2 SMNVEV (reference sequence). The CDR3 is made up of 14 amino acids. V was shortened by 6 bases and J by 0 bases, with 11 bases between the two germline ends. The CDR3 here is CASRPRGMNTEAFF. CDR3 DNA sequence: TGTGCCAGCAGGCCCCGGGGCATGAACACTGAAGCTTTCTTT.

J is TRBJ2-1 and V is TRBV27; D perhaps matches TRBD2 (6 bases). Germline lookup yields CDR1 MNHEY and CDR2 SMNVEV (reference sequence). The CDR3 is 15 amino acids. V was trimmed by 7 bases and J by 0 bases, leaving 13 bases between them. The CDR3 nucleotides are TGTGCCAGCACCCCGGACGGGAGCTCCTACAATGAGCAGTTCTTC. This gives the protein CASTPDGSSYNEQFF.

This clonotype was recorded many times. This chain links TRBV19 with TRBJ1-5; D not resolved. CDR3 length equals 10 residues. V was cut by 8 bases and J by 9 bases, with 8 bases left in between. Germline CDR1 and CDR2: LNHDA and SQIVND (reference sequence). The CDR3 nucleotides are TGTGCCAGTGGGGAGTGGCCCCAGCATTTT. This sequence encodes CASGEWPQHF. Full variable domain (outside the CDR3, taken from reference TRBV19 and TRBJ1-5): DGGITQSPKYLFRKEGQNVTLSCEQNLNHDAMYWYRQDPGQGLRLIYYSQIVNDFQKGDIAEGYSVSREKKESFPLTVTSAQKNPTAFYLCASGEWPQHFGDGTRLSIL.

This clonotype was counted between two and nine times. The gene calls are TRBV20-1 and TRBJ2-7; TRBD1 might be the D (6 bases). Germline lookup yields CDR1 DFQATT and CDR2 SNEGSKA (reference sequence). This CDR3 region has 12 residues. Deletions cut 1 base from V and 7 bases from J, with 11 bases between. DNA of the CDR3: TGCAGTGCTAGAGTTACAGGGCGGGAGCAGTACTTC. Its translation: CSARVTGREQYF.